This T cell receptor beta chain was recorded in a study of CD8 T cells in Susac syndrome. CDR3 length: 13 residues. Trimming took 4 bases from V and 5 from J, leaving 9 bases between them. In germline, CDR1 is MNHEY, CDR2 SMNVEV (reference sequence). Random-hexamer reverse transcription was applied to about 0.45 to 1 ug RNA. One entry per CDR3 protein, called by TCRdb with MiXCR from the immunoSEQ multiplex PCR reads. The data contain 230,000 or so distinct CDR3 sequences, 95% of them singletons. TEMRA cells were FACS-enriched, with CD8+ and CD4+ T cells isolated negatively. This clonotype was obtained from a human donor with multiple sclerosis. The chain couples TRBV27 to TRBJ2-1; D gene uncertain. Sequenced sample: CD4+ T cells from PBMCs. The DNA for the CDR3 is TGTGCCAGCAGTTCGCTAAGCCACAATGAGCAGTTCTTC. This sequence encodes CASSSLSHNEQFF.